This TCR beta chain was sequenced during a study of brain T cells in children with intractable seizures. Study outcomes and limitations: Only CDR3 sequence similarity suggested viral specificity, without known HCMV serostatus.

Generated by immunoSEQ multiplex PCR, the TCRdb table keeps only in-frame clones and is missing some. The sample lists 340,000 or so clones, roughly 93% occurring once. For this clone: What it recognizes is unknown.

Time point specified: blood from clinic visit 5 months post-surgery; TSC patient then seizure free. Only cases whose brain tissue showed the highest T cell transcript signatures were sequenced. This receptor was identified in a boy less than two years old with tuberous sclerosis and intractable seizures. This material consisted of peripheral blood, taken about 5 months after surgery.

CDR3: CASLALSSYNEQFF. DNA of the CDR3: TGTGCCAGCCTAGCGCTCAGCTCCTACAATGAGCAGTTCTTC. The chain recombines TRBV6-6 with TRBJ2-1; maybe TRBD2 (6 bases). V was pared by 8 bases and J by 0 bases, with 11 bases between. CDR1 is MNHNY and CDR2 is SVGAGI in the germline V gene (reference sequence). The CDR3 is 14 amino acids.